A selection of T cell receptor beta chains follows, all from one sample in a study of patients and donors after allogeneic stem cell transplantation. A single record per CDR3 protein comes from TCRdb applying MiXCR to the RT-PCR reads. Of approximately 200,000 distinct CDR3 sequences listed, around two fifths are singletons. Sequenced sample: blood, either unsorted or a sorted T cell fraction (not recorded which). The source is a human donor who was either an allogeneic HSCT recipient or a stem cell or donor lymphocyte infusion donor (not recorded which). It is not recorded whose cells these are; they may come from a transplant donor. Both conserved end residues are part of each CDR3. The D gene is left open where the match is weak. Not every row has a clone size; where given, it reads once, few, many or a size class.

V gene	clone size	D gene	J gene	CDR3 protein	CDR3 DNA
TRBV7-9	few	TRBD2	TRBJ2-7	CASSSYPGLAWEQYF	TGTGCCAGCAGCTCGTACCCGGGACTAGCGTGGGAGCAGTACTTC
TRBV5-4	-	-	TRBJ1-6	CASSLWSSPLHF	TGTGCCAGCAGCTTATGGAGCTCACCCCTCCACTTT
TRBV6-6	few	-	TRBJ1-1	CASTQGSDTEAFF	TGTGCCAGCACACAGGGTTCTGACACTGAAGCTTTCTTT
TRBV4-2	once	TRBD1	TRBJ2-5	CSGGRCQETQYF	TGTTCAGGGGGCAGGTGCCAAGAGACCCAGTACTTC
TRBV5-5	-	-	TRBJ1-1	CASSYLDSMNTEAFF	TGTGCCAGCAGCTACCTGGACAGTATGAACACTGAAGCTTTCTTT
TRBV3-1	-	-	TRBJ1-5	CASSQEPLFAGQPQHF	TGTGCCAGCAGCCAAGAACCCTTATTCGCCGGTCAGCCCCAGCATTTT
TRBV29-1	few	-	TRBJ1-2	CSVWGGVGYTF	TGCAGCGTTTGGGGGGGTGTGGGCTACACCTTC
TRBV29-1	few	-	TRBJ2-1	CSVSEVLEQFF	TGCAGCGTTTCGGAGGTTCTTGAGCAGTTCTTC
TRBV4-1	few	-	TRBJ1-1	CASSQDRVRATEAFF	TGCGCCAGCAGCCAAGATCGGGTAAGGGCCACTGAAGCTTTCTTT
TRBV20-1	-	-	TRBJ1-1	CSATIPTEAFF	TGCAGTGCTACCATACCAACCGAAGCTTTCTTT
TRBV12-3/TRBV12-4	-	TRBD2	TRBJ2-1	CASSFEGTSGPNEQFF	TGTGCCAGCAGTTTCGAAGGGACTAGCGGCCCCAATGAGCAGTTCTTC
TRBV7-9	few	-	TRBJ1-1	CASSVQNGLNTEAFF	TGTGCCAGCAGCGTTCAAAATGGGTTGAACACTGAAGCTTTCTTT
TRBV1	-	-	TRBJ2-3	CTSSQDHRASGSFNTDTQYF	TGCACCAGCAGCCAAGATCATAGGGCTAGCGGGAGTTTCAACACAGATACGCAGTATTTT
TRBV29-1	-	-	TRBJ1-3	CSVADGPGNTIYF	TGCAGCGTCGCAGACGGACCTGGAAACACCATATATTTT
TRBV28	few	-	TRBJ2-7	CATSDPYEQYF	TGTGCCACCTCAGACCCCTACGAGCAGTACTTC
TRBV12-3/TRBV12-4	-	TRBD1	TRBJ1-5	CASSATGNNQPQHF	TGTGCCAGCAGTGCGACAGGGAACAATCAGCCCCAGCATTTT
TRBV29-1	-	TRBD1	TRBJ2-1	CSVQDRVRNEQFF	TGCAGCGTTCAGGACAGGGTAAGAAATGAGCAGTTCTTC
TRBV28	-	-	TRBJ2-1	CASSQDSSGYYNEQFF	TGTGCCAGCAGTCAGGACAGTTCAGGGTACTACAATGAGCAGTTCTTC
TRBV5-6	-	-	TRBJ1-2	CASSLGDFYGYTF	TGTGCCAGCAGCTTGGGAGACTTCTATGGCTACACCTTC
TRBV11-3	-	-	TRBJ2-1	CASSFGEWGYNEQFF	TGTGCCAGCAGCTTTGGGGAGTGGGGTTACAATGAGCAGTTCTTC
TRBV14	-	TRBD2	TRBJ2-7	CASSQGLAGPYEQYF	TGTGCCAGCAGCCAAGGCCTAGCGGGACCATACGAGCAGTACTTC
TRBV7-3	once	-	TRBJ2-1	CASSLSSEEQFF	TGTGCCAGCAGCTTATCTTCTGAGGAGCAGTTCTTC
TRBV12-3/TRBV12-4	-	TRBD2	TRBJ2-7	CASSWTSGSGEQYF	TGTGCCAGCAGTTGGACTAGCGGGAGTGGCGAGCAGTACTTC
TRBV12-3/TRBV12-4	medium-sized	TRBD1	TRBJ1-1	CASSYSGGWTEAFF	TGTGCCAGCAGTTATTCAGGGGGCTGGACTGAAGCTTTCTTT
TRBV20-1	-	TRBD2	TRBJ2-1	CSARDRPSGRYEQFF	TGCAGTGCTAGAGATCGTCCTAGCGGGCGGTATGAGCAGTTCTTC
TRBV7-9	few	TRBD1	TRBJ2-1	CASSLPDRAFGHEQFF	TGTGCCAGCAGCTTACCGGACAGGGCCTTTGGGCATGAGCAGTTCTTC
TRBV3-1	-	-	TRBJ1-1	CASSQGSTNSEAFF	TGTGCCAGCAGCCAAGGTTCGACAAACTCCGAAGCTTTCTTT
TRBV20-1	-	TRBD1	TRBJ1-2	CSASEGTAFSNYGYTF	TGCAGTGCTAGTGAAGGGACAGCATTTTCTAACTATGGCTACACCTTC
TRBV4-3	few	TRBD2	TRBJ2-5	CASSQDLTSEQKTQYF	TGCGCCAGCAGCCAAGATCTGACTAGCGAGCAAAAAACCCAGTACTTC
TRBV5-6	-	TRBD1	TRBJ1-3	CASSGQAISGNTIYF	TGTGCCAGCAGTGGACAGGCAATCTCTGGAAACACCATATATTTT
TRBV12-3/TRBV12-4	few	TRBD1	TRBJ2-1	CASSPPGQYNEQFF	TGTGCCAGCAGTCCCCCGGGACAGTACAATGAGCAGTTCTTC
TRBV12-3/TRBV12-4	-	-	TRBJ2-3	CASSLASDTDTQYF	TGTGCCAGCAGCCTCGCCAGCGACACAGATACGCAGTATTTT
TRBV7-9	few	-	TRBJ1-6	CASSLLPPVADSPLHF	TGTGCCAGCAGCTTACTCCCCCCTGTCGCCGATTCACCCCTCCACTTT
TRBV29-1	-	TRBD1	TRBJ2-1	CSVDTQGAQEQFF	TGCAGCGTTGATACACAGGGGGCTCAAGAGCAGTTCTTC
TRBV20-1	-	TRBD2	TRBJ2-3	CSAARGGPSTDTQYF	TGCAGTGCTGCTCGGGGAGGGCCTAGCACAGATACGCAGTATTTT
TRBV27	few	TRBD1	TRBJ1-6	CASSPGQGLSPLHF	TGTGCCAGCAGTCCGGGACAGGGCTTATCACCCCTCCACTTT
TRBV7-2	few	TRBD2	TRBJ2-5	CASSLTGGRGETQYF	TGTGCCAGCAGCTTAACTGGCGGGAGGGGAGAGACCCAGTACTTC
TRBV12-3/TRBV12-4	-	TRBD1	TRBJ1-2	CASSSGTGGGYTF	TGTGCCAGCAGTTCCGGGACAGGAGGAGGCTACACCTTC
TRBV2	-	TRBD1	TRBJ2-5	CASRNRGEPQETQYF	TGTGCCAGCAGAAACAGGGGGGAGCCCCAAGAGACCCAGTACTTC
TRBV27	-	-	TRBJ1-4	CASHLDPGRENEKLFF	TGTGCCAGCCACCTTGACCCGGGACGGGAGAATGAAAAACTGTTTTTT
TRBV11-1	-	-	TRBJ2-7	CASSFLNSYEQYF	TGTGCCAGCAGCTTCCTAAACTCCTACGAGCAGTACTTC
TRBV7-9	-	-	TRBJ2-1	CASSPPLISSYNEQFF	TGTGCCAGCAGCCCACCACTGATTAGCTCCTACAATGAGCAGTTCTTC
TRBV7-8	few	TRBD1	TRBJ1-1	CASSFPHPRTGLEEKAFF	TGTGCCAGCAGCTTTCCACACCCGAGGACAGGCCTGGAGGAGAAAGCTTTCTTT
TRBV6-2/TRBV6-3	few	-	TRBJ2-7	CASSYEYEQYF	TGTGCCAGCAGTTACGAGTACGAGCAGTACTTC
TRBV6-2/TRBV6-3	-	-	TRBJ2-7	CASSYRSSYEQYF	TGTGCCAGCAGTTACAGGAGCTCCTACGAGCAGTACTTC